Sequencing of this T cell receptor (beta chain) was carried out in a study of blood T cell repertoires in COVID-19. Study-level information: T cells, B-cell-depleted T cells, or PBMCs supplied cDNA or gDNA.

This table comes from immunoSEQ multiplex PCR, and its TCRdb copy is limited to in-frame clones, with some not included. The sample carries approximately 260,000 clones, 84% recorded once. Germline V gene sequence: CDR1 SGDLS, CDR2 YYNGEE. The CDR3 totals 16 residues. V was cut by 0 bases and J by 4 bases, with 14 bases left in between. The material sequenced was peripheral blood. The rearrangement joins TRBV9 to TRBJ1-3; D unclear. The sequence came from a human donor in a cohort sampled during active COVID-19. Here the CDR3 DNA reads TGTGCCAGCAGCGTAGGAGGGTCTAAAGCGGGAAACACCATATATTTT. Protein product: CASSVGGSKAGNTIYF. Supplemented by reference TRBV9 and TRBJ1-3, the full variable domain reads DSGVTQTPKHLITATGQRVTLRCSPRSGDLSVYWYQQSLDQGLQFLIQYYNGEERAKGNILERFSAQQFPDLHSELNLSSLELGDSALYFCASSVGGSKAGNTIYFGEGSWLTVV.